These 30 T cell receptor beta chains came from one sample sequenced in a study of T cell repertoires in cytomegalovirus infection. Via MiXCR, TCRdb re-called the reads, giving one row per CDR3 protein. Among under 800,000 distinct CDR3 sequences listed, roughly 24% were seen once. The specimen sequenced was CD8+ T cells from PBMCs. All receptors come from a human donor in good health (CMV status not recorded). Some clones in this sample may be carry-over from other donors' samples.

This clonotype was seen at least ten times. J is TRBJ2-7 and V is TRBV28; 9 bases are shared with TRBD1. CDR1 is MDHEN, CDR2 SYDVKM, per germline. With V trimmed by 6 bases and J by 6 bases, 9 bases remained unmatched. The CDR3 is made up of 14 amino acids. The CDR3 region has the DNA TGTGCCAGCAGCACCGGGACAGGGACCTCCGAGCAGTACGTC. Amino acid sequence: CASSTGTGTSEQYV.

This clonotype was picked up many times. The chain joins TRBV7-9 to TRBJ1-2; TRBD1 matches at 8 bases. The CDR3 has 12 residues. Germline V CDR1 and CDR2: SEHNR, FQNEAQ (reference sequence). Trimming removed 5 bases from V and 8 bases from J; junction bases left unmatched: 4. CDR3 protein: CASSDRQGGYTF. The CDR3 DNA reads TGTGCCAGCAGCGATCGACAGGGGGGCTACACCTTC.

The rearrangement uses TRBV7-9 and TRBJ1-2; no reliable D call. The V and J ends lost 3 bases and 4 bases respectively, with 15 bases between them. The CDR3 spans 15 residues. Per germline, CDR1 SEHNR and CDR2 FQNEAQ (reference sequence). CDR3 DNA: TGTGCCAGCAGCTTCGACGGGGAGGGAGCCTATGGCTACACCTTC. Translating it yields CASSFDGEGAYGYTF.

This clonotype was detected only a few times. J is TRBJ2-1 and V is TRBV6-1; possibly TRBD1 or TRBD2 for D (5 bases each). The CDR3 runs to 14 residues. Trimming left V 11 bases short and J 0 bases short, with 14 bases between. Germline CDR1 MNHNS, CDR2 SASEGT. In DNA form, the CDR3 reads TGTGCCCTTGTCGGGGCCCTCTCCTACAATGAGCAGTTCTTC. Translation: CALVGALSYNEQFF.

J is TRBJ2-7 and V is TRBV28; TRBD1 is a possible D gene (6 bases). The CDR3 is 13 amino acids. The germline CDR1 and CDR2 sequences are MDHEN and SYDVKM. V dropped 5 bases and J dropped 7 bases, with 15 bases sitting between them. In DNA, the CDR3 is TGTGCCAGCAGTGAGAGGGGGTGGAGGGAGCAGTACGTC. Translated, it gives CASSERGWREQYV.

This clonotype was counted only a few times. The gene calls are TRBV14 and TRBJ2-3; D is unresolved. The CDR3 spans 14 residues. The V end lost 1 base, the J end lost 6 bases, and 11 bases lay between the germline ends. Per germline, CDR1 SGHDN and CDR2 FVKESK. CDR3 in amino acids: CASSQAGSADTQYF. The CDR3 DNA follows: TGTGCCAGCAGCCAAGCCGGCAGCGCGGATACGCAGTATTTT.

The chain combines TRBV27 with TRBJ2-7, with 7 bases matching TRBD1. V shed 10 bases, J shed 0 bases, and the junction held 9 bases outside the gene matches. CDR1 and CDR2 (germline): MNHEY, SMNVEV (reference sequence). The CDR3 covers 14 residues. The CDR3 loop reads CANSLGQTSYEQYF. The DNA of the CDR3 is TGTGCCAACAGCCTGGGACAGACCTCCTACGAGCAGTACTTC.

The chain employs TRBV28 and TRBJ2-5, with 8 bases aligning to TRBD2. The CDR3 length is 15 residues. V was clipped by 3 bases and J by 7 bases; unmatched bases: 10. Germline CDR1 reads MDHEN; CDR2 reads SYDVKM. CDR3 in DNA: TGTGCCAGCAGTTTCGAAGCGGGGGTCGTTCCGACCCAGTACTTC. Translation: CASSFEAGVVPTQYF.

The table lists this clonotype with a few counts. In nucleotides, the CDR3 is TGTGCCAGCAGTTACTCGGGGGGACTAGCGGGGGGGCTGGACACAGATACGCAGTATTTT. Amino acid sequence: CASSYSGGLAGGLDTDTQYF. The chain joins TRBV6-2 or TRBV6-3 to TRBJ2-3; 16 nucleotides agree with TRBD2. The CDR3 contains 20 residues. V dropped 0 bases and J dropped 2; count of bases not matched to a gene: 8. The germline CDR1 and CDR2 sequences are MNHEY and SVGEGT.

This clonotype was counted a few times. The gene calls are TRBV20-1 and TRBJ2-4; TRBD1 is a possible D gene (6 bases). This CDR3 contains 15 residues. V was shortened by 3 bases and J by 6 bases, with 18 bases between the two germline ends. Germline V gene lookup returns CDR1 DFQATT and CDR2 SNEGSKA (reference sequence). In DNA form, the CDR3 reads TGCAGTGCTAGGCCCAGGGGCCTTGGGGCAAACATTCAGTACTTC. As protein: CSARPRGLGANIQYF.

This clonotype appeared many times. The chain joins TRBV7-2 to TRBJ1-1; D unclear. CDR1 is SGHTA and CDR2 is FQGNSA in the germline V gene. V lost 1 base to trimming and J lost 6 bases, with 6 bases between them. The CDR3 is made up of 12 amino acids. Here the CDR3 DNA reads TGTGCCAGCAGCTTAGATTACGCTGAAGCTTTCTTT. Its protein is CASSLDYAEAFF.

This chain links TRBV5-6 with TRBJ2-2; a possible D gene is TRBD1 (5 bases). The CDR3 runs to 14 residues. V was trimmed by 3 bases and J by 6 bases, leaving 12 bases between them. The germline gives CDR1 SGHDT, CDR2 YYEEEE. The CDR3 loop reads CASSWQGRAGELFF. The CDR3 bases are TGTGCCAGCAGCTGGCAGGGTCGGGCCGGGGAGCTGTTTTTT. Using reference TRBV5-6 and TRBJ2-2 for the parts outside the CDR3, the full variable domain is DAGVTQSPTHLIKTRGQQVTLRCSPKSGHDTVSWYQQALGQGPQFIFQYYEEEERQRGNFPDRFSGHQFPNYSSELNVNALLLGDSALYLCASSWQGRAGELFFGEGSRLTVL.

This clonotype was observed a handful of times. J is TRBJ2-1 and V is TRBV28, with TRBD2 matching over 8 bases. The V gene end was trimmed by 6 bases and the J gene end by 4 bases; junction bases not matched to a gene: 5. This CDR3 has 14 amino acids. Germline lookup yields CDR1 MDHEN and CDR2 SYDVKM. The CDR3 DNA is TGTGCCAGCAGCGGGGGGGTGGTTTACAATGAGCAGTTCTTC. It translates to CASSGGVVYNEQFF.

This chain joins TRBV4-2 and TRBJ1-4; D is uncertain. The ends were cut back, 0 bases at V and 7 bases at J, with 21 bases in the middle. Per the germline V gene, CDR1 is LGHNA and CDR2 is YNFKEQ. This CDR3 has 18 amino acids. The DNA for the CDR3 is TGTGCCAGCAGCCAAGAACTAAGTACGGCAGGACGTGGTGAAAAACTGTTTTTT. Protein product: CASSQELSTAGRGEKLFF.

This chain links TRBV6-2 or TRBV6-3 with TRBJ1-2, with D maybe TRBD1 (5 bases). Trimming pared 4 bases from V and 4 bases from J, leaving 10 bases between. The CDR3 consists of 13 residues. The germline V gene has CDR1 MNHEY and CDR2 SVGEGT. In DNA, the CDR3 is TGTGCCAGCAGTTCGGGACCCATCTATGGCTACACCTTC. It translates to CASSSGPIYGYTF.

This clonotype was seen more than once but under ten times. The genes are TRBV28 and TRBJ2-5, with a tentative D call TRBD2 (6 bases). V was shortened by 7 bases and J by 5 bases, with 17 bases between the two germline ends. CDR3 size: 14 residues. Germline CDR1 and CDR2: MDHEN and SYDVKM. The CDR3 is CASNAGSWWETQYF. DNA for the CDR3: TGTGCCAGCAACGCCGGGAGCTGGTGGGAGACCCAGTACTTC.

This clonotype was seen a few times. The genes are TRBV7-6 and TRBJ2-1; D is tentatively TRBD1 or TRBD2 (6 bases each). Between the trimmed V and J ends, which lost 5 bases and 8 bases, there was a span of 16 bases. There are 14 residues in the CDR3. Germline assignment: CDR1 SGHVS and CDR2 FNYEAQ. CDR3 region: CASSRGHGEDEQFF. The CDR3 DNA follows: TGTGCCAGCAGCCGGGGACATGGGGAGGATGAGCAGTTCTTC. Full variable domain (outside the CDR3, taken from reference TRBV7-6 and TRBJ2-1): GAGVSQSPRYKVTKRGQDVALRCDPISGHVSLYWYRQALGQGPEFLTYFNYEAQQDKSGLPNDRFSAERPEGSISTLTIQRTEQRDSAMYRCASSRGHGEDEQFFGPGTRLTVL.

This clonotype has at least ten counts. The chain couples TRBV7-9 to TRBJ2-7, with no clear D. V lost 5 bases and J 5 bases, leaving 19 bases between the germline ends. The V gene's germline CDR1 is SEHNR and CDR2 FQNEAQ (reference sequence). The CDR3 covers 15 residues. CDR3 sequence (DNA): TGTGCCAGCAGCGCAACGCAGAAAGGGTTCGACGAGCAGTACTTC. As protein: CASSATQKGFDEQYF.

In its sample, this clonotype was seen a few times. J is TRBJ1-1 and V is TRBV7-9, with D tentatively TRBD1 (5 bases). Germline CDR1 reads SEHNR; CDR2 reads FQNEAQ (reference sequence). The V end lost 2 bases, the J end lost 0 bases, and 10 bases lay between the germline ends. The CDR3 covers 15 residues. The CDR3 DNA reads TGTGCCAGCAGCTTATCAGGGTTTATGAACACTGAAGCTTTCTTT. Translating it yields CASSLSGFMNTEAFF.

This clonotype occurred a few times. This chain uses TRBV20-1 with TRBJ1-1, with TRBD1 identical over 8 bases. CDR1 DFQATT and CDR2 SNEGSKA come from the germline V gene (reference sequence). J gave up 1 base and V 3 bases, and 4 bases lay outside the gene matches. There are 14 residues in the CDR3. The CDR3 sequence is CSARTGDQNTEAFF. The CDR3, as DNA: TGCAGTGCTAGGACAGGGGATCAGAACACTGAAGCTTTCTTT.

This clonotype was counted at least ten times. The rearrangement links TRBV7-2 to TRBJ2-3; D is undetermined. This CDR3 contains 15 residues. Germline CDR1 is SGHTA and CDR2 is FQGNSA. Trimming shortened V by 5 bases and J by 0 bases, and 12 bases separated the two germline ends. CDR3 residues: CASSPSRKSTDTQYF. The CDR3 DNA is TGTGCCAGCAGCCCCAGTAGGAAAAGCACAGATACGCAGTATTTT.

This clonotype was observed at least ten times. The chain recombines TRBV7-6 with TRBJ2-7; unclear D gene. V was clipped by 1 base and J by 3 bases, with 7 bases between them. Germline loops: CDR1 SGHVS, CDR2 FNYEAQ. There are 13 residues in the CDR3. The CDR3 DNA reads as TGTGCCAGCAGCTTAGGGACGTTCTACGAGCAGTACTTC. This translates into CASSLGTFYEQYF.

In its sample, this clonotype was seen once. This clone may be a read error of a much larger clone one base away. The rearrangement uses TRBV5-4 and TRBJ2-2; possibly TRBD1 for D (5 bases). CDR1 is SGHNT and CDR2 is YYREEE in the germline V gene (reference sequence). V gave up 1 base and J gave up 3 bases, with 16 bases separating them. The CDR3 is made up of 17 amino acids. The CDR3 sequence is CASSLYMGIGDTGELFF. Here the CDR3 DNA reads TGTGCCAGCAGCTTGTACATGGGCATAGGGGACACCGGGGAGCTGTTTTTT.

This clonotype was seen more than once but under ten times. This chain connects TRBV7-6 to TRBJ2-5; maybe TRBD2 (5 bases). V lost 2 bases, J lost 3 bases, and 13 bases lay in between. The V gene's germline CDR1 is SGHVS and CDR2 FNYEAQ. The CDR3 extends over 15 amino acids. CDR3 region: CASSLILVGKETQYF. The CDR3 DNA reads TGTGCCAGCAGCTTAATACTAGTGGGGAAAGAGACCCAGTACTTC.

The CDR3 spells CASSAGTGGRQGQPQHF. The CDR3 region has the DNA TGTGCCAGCAGCGCCGGGACAGGGGGCCGGCAGGGTCAGCCCCAGCATTTT. The chain employs TRBV9 and TRBJ1-5; 12 nucleotides agree with TRBD1. Looked up from germline, CDR1 is SGDLS and CDR2 is YYNGEE. This CDR3 is 17 amino acids long. J was trimmed by 6 bases and V by 3 bases; bases with no gene match: 10.

This clonotype was picked up one time. V usage is TRBV20-1 and J usage is TRBJ2-7, with 7 bases that match TRBD1. Germline V gives CDR1 DFQATT, CDR2 SNEGSKA (reference sequence). The CDR3 consists of 14 residues. The CDR3 sequence is CGAADRLSSYEQYV. The CDR3 region has the DNA TGCGGTGCTGCGGACAGGTTGAGCTCCTACGAGCAGTACGTC.

This clonotype was picked up a small number of times. The chain employs TRBV6-8 and TRBJ1-2; 9 bases are a match to TRBD1. The V gene end was trimmed by 0 bases and the J gene end by 3 bases; junction bases not matched to a gene: 5. The germline gives CDR1 MNHGY, CDR2 SAAAGT. The CDR3 length is 16 residues. The CDR3 sequence is CASSYSGTGFHYGYTF. The CDR3 DNA is TGTGCCAGCAGTTACTCCGGGACAGGGTTTCACTATGGCTACACCTTC.

Concerning this clonotype itself: A much larger clone sits a single nucleotide away, making a read error possible. The chain recombines TRBV7-3 with TRBJ2-5; 12 bases map to TRBD2. CDR1 and CDR2 from the germline V gene are SGHTA and FQGTGA. The CDR3 has 15 amino acids. The CDR3 loop is CASSPSGGALEIQYF. In DNA form, the CDR3 reads TGTGCCAGCAGCCCTAGCGGGGGGGCCTTGGAGATCCAGTACTTC.

The chain carries TRBV7-3 and TRBJ1-2; 10 bases align to TRBD1. Germline CDR1 SGHTA, CDR2 FQGTGA. CDR3 length: 15 residues. The V gene end was trimmed by 5 bases and the J gene end by 2 bases; junction bases not matched to a gene: 5. The CDR3 DNA sequence: TGTGCCAGCAGCGGGGGGACAGGGGAAAACTATGGCTACACCTTC. It yields the protein CASSGGTGENYGYTF.

J is TRBJ2-2 and V is TRBV29-1; TRBD1 is a possible D gene (5 bases). V was clipped by 6 bases and J by 6 bases, with 17 bases between them. This CDR3 spans 14 amino acids. The germline V gene encodes CDR1 SQVTM and CDR2 ANQGSEA. CDR3 DNA sequence: TGCAGCGTAGTGGACCAGGGTGTCGCCGGGGAGCTGTTTTTT. Translated: CSVVDQGVAGELFF.